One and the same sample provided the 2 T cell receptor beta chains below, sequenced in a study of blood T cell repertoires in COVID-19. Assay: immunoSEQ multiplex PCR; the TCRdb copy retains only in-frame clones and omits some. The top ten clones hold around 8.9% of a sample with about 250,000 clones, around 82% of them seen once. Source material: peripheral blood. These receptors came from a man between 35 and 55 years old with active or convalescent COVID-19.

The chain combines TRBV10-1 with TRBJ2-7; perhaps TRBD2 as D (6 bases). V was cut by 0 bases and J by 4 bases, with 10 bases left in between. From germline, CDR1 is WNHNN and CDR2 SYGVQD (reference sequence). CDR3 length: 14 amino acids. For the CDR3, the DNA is TGCGCCAGCAGTGAGTCGGAGGGTCGGTACGAGCAGTACTTC. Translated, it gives CASSESEGRYEQYF.

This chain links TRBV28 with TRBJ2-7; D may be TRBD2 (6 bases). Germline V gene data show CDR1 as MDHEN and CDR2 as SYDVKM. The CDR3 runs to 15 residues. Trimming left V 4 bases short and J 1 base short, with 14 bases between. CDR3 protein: CASSSEGLRSYEQYF. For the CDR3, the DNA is TGTGCCAGCAGTTCGGAGGGGTTAAGGTCCTACGAGCAGTACTTC.